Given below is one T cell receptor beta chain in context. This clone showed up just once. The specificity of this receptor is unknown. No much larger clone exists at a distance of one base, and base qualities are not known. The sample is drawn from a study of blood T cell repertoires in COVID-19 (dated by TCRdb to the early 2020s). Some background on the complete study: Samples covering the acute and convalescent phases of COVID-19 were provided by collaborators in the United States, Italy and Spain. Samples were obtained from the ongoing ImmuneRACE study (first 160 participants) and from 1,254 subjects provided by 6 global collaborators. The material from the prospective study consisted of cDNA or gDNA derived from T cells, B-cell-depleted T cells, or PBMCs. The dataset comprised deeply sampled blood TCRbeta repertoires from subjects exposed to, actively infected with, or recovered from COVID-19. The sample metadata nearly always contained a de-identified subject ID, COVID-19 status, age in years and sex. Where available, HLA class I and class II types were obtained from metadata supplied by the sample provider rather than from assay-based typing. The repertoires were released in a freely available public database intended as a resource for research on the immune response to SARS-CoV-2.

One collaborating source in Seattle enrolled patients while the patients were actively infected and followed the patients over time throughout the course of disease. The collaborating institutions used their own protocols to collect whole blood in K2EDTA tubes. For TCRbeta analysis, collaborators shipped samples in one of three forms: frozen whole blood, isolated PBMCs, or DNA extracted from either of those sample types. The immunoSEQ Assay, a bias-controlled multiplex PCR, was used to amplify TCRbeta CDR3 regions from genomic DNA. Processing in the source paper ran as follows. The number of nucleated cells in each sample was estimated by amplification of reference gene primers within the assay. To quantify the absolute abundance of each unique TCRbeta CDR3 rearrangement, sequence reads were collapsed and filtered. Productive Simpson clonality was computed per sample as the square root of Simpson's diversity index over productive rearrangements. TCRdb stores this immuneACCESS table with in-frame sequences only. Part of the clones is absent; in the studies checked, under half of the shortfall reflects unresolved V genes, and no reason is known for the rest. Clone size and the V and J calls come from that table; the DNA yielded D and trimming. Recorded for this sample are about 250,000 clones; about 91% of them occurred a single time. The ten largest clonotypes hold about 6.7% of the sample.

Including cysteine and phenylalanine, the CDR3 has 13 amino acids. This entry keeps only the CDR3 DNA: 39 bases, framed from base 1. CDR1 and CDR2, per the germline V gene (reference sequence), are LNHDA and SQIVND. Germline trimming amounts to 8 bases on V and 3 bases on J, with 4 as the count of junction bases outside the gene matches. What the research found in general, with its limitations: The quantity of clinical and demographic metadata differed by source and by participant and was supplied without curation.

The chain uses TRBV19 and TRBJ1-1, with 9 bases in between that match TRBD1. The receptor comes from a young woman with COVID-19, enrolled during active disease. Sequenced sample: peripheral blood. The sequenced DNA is TGTGCCAGTCGGGACAGGGACTACACTGAAGCTTTCTTT. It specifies CASRDRDYTEAFF.